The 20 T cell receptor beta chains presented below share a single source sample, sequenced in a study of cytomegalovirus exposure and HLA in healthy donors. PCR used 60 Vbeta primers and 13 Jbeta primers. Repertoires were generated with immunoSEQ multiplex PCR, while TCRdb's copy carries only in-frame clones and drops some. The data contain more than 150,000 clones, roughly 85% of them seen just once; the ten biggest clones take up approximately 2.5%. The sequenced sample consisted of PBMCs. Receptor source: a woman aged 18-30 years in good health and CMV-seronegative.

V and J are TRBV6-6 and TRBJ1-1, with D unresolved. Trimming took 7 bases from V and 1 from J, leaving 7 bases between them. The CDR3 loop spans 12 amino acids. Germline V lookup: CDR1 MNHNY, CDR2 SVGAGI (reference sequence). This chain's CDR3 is CASTGENTEAFF. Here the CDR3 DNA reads TGTGCCAGCACCGGGGAGAACACTGAAGCTTTCTTT.

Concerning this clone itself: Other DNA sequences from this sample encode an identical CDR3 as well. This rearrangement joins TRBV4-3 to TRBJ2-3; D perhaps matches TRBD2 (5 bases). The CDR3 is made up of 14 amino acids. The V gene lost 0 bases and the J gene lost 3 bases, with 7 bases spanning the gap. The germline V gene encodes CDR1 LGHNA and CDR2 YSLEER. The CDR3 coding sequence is TGCGCCAGCAGCCAAGAAACGGGGACAGATACGCAGTATTTT. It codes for CASSQETGTDTQYF.

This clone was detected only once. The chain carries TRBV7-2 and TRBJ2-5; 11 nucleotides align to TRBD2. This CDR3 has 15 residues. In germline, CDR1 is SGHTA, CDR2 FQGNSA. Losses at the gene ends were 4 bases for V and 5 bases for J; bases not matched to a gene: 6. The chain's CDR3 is CASSYVAGGLETQYF. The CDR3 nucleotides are TGTGCCAGCAGCTACGTAGCGGGGGGGCTCGAGACCCAGTACTTC.

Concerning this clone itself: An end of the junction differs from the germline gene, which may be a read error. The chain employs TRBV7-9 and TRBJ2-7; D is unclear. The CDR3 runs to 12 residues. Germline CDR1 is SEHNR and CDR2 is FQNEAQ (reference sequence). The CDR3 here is CSSRLAGYEQYF. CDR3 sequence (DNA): TGTTCCAGCAGGTTAGCCGGCTACGAGCAGTACTTC.

The CDR3 reads CASSLRGGWVDTQYF. CDR3 in DNA: TGTGCCAGCAGCTTAAGGGGCGGATGGGTGGATACGCAGTATTTT. J is TRBJ2-3 and V is TRBV7-2; perhaps TRBD1 as D (5 bases). This CDR3 spans 15 amino acids. V was shortened by 2 bases and J by 6 bases, with 15 bases between the two germline ends. From germline, CDR1 is SGHTA and CDR2 FQGNSA.

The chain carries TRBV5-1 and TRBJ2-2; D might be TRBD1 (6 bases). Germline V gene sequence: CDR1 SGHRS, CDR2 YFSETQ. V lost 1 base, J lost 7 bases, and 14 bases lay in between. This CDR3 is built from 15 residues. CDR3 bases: TGCGCCAGCAGCTTGCAGGGGTCGAGTGGCGGGGAGCTGTTTTTT. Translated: CASSLQGSSGGELFF.

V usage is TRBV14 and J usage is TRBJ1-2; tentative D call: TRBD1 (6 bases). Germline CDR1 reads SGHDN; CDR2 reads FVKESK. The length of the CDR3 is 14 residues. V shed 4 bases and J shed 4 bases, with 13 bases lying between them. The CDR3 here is CASSPFRGGYGYTF. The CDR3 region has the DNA TGTGCCAGCAGCCCCTTTCGAGGGGGCTATGGCTACACCTTC.

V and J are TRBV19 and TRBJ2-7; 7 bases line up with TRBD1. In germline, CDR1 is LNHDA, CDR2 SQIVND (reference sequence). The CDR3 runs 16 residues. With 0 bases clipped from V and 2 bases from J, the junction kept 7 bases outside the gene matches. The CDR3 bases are TGTGCCAGTAGTATAGATGGCCAGGGGGTAGCCTACGAGCAGTACTTC. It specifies CASSIDGQGVAYEQYF. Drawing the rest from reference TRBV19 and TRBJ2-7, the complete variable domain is DGGITQSPKYLFRKEGQNVTLSCEQNLNHDAMYWYRQDPGQGLRLIYYSQIVNDFQKGDIAEGYSVSREKKESFPLTVTSAQKNPTAFYLCASSIDGQGVAYEQYFGPGTRLTVT.

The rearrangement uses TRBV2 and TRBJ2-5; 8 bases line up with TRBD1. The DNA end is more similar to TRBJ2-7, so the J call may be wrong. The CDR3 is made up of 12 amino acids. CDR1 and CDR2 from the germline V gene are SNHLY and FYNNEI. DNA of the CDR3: TGTGCCAGCAGGGACAGGGCCTACGAGCAGTACTTC. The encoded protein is CASRDRAYEQYF.

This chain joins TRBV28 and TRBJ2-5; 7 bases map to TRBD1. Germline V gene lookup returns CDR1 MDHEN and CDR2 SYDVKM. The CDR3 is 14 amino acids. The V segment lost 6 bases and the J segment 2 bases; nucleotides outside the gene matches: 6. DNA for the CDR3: TGTGCCAGCAGGAGCGGACAGGCTCAAGAGACCCAGTACTTC. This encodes CASRSGQAQETQYF.

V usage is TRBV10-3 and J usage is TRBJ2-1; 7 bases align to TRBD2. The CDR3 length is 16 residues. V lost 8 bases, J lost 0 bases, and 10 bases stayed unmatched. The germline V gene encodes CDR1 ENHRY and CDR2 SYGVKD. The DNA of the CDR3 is TGTGCCATCCGTGGAGGGCCTAGCGGCTCCTACAATGAGCAGTTCTTC. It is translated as CAIRGGPSGSYNEQFF.

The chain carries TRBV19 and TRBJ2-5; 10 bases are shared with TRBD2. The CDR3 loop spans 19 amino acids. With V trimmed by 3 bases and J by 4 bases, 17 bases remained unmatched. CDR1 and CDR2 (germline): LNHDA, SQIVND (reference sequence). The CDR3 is CASSMVFGASGGPRETQYF. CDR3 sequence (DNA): TGTGCCAGTAGTATGGTCTTCGGGGCTAGCGGGGGCCCTCGAGAGACCCAGTACTTC. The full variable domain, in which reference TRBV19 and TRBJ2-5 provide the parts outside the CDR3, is DGGITQSPKYLFRKEGQNVTLSCEQNLNHDAMYWYRQDPGQGLRLIYYSQIVNDFQKGDIAEGYSVSREKKESFPLTVTSAQKNPTAFYLCASSMVFGASGGPRETQYFGPGTRLLVL.

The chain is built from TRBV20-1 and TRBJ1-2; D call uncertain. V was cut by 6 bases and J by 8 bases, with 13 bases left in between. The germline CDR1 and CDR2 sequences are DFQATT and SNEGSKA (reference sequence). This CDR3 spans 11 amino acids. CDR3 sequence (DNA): TGCAGTGCAGAGGCCGGGTCCGGCTACACCTTC. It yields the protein CSAEAGSGYTF.

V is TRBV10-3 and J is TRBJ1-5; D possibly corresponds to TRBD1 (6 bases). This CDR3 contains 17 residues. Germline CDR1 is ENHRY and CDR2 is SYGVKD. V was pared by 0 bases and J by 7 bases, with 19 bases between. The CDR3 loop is CAISESGDTRRLQPQHF. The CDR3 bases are TGTGCCATCAGTGAGTCGGGGGACACCCGCAGGCTGCAGCCCCAGCATTTT.

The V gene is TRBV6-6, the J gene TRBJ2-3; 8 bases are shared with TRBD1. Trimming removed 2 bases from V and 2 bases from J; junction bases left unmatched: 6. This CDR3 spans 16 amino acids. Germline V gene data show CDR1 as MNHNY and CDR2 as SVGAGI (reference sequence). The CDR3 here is CASSYPTGAHTDTQYF. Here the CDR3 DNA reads TGTGCCAGCAGTTACCCGACAGGGGCTCACACAGATACGCAGTATTTT.

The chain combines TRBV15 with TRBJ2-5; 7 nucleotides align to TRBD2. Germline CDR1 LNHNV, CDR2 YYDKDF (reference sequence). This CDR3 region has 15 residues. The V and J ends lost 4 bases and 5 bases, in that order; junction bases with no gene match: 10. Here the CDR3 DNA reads TGTGCCACCAGCATCAGCGGGGCCACGGGGGAGACCCAGTACTTC. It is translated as CATSISGATGETQYF.

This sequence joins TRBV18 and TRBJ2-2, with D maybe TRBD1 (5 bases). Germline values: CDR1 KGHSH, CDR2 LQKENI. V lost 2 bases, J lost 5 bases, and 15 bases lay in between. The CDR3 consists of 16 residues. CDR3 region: CASSPIGRAITGELFF. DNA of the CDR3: TGTGCCAGCTCACCAATTGGCAGGGCCATAACCGGGGAGCTGTTTTTT.

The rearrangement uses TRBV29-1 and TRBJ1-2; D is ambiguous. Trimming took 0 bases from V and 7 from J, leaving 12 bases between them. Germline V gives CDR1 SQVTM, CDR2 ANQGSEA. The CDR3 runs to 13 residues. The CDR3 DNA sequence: TGCAGCGTTGAAGAGGGAGGTGGTGCTGGCTACACCTTC. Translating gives CSVEEGGGAGYTF.

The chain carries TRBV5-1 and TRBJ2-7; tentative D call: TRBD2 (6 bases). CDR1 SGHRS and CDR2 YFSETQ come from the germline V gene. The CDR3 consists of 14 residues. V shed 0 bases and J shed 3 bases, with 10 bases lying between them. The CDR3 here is CASSLGGASYEQYF. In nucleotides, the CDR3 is TGCGCCAGCAGCTTGGGCGGGGCCAGCTACGAGCAGTACTTC.

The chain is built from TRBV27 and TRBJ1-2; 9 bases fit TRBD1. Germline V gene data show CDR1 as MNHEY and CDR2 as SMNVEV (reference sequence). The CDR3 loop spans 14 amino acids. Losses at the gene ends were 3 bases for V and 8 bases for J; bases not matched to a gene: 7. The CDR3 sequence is CASSFQDRGGGYTF. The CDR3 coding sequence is TGTGCCAGCAGTTTCCAGGACAGGGGTGGAGGCTACACCTTC.